The source of this TCR beta chain is a study of blood T cells in healthy people across ages. CDR3 size: 13 residues. Trimming left V 1 base short and J 4 bases short, with 7 bases between. CDR1 is MGHRA, CDR2 YSYEKL, per germline. A second PCR, run for roughly 7 to 11 cycles, used a sample-barcoded 5' primer plus a J-beta primer mix. In TCRdb, the 5' RACE reads were re-called with MiXCR into one record per CDR3 protein. The sample lists over 1,300,000 distinct CDR3 sequences; almost 60% were seen once. Sequencing used blood. The receptor was derived from a man aged 18 to 29 in good health. The gene calls are TRBV4-1 and TRBJ2-5, with D uncertain. The CDR3 here is CASSQVSVETQYF. The DNA of the CDR3 is TGCGCCAGCAGCCAAGTAAGCGTAGAGACCCAGTACTTC.